The clone carrying this T cell receptor (beta chain) was found many times. The CDR3 covers 15 residues. V lost 6 bases and J lost 5; bases outside the gene matches: 13. Germline V lookup: CDR1 SGHRS, CDR2 YFSETQ. The record originates from a study of T-cell memory formation after mild COVID-19. One entry per CDR3 protein results from TCRdb running MiXCR on the 5' RACE reads. The data show around 29,000 distinct CDR3 sequences, 15% to 20% seen once. The sequenced material came from PBMCs or a T cell subset sorted from them (not recorded which). The chain couples TRBV5-1 to TRBJ2-5; 7 nucleotides line up with TRBD1. The sequence derives from an adult who had mild COVID-19 (a few samples of this study predate the infection). Cell type and time point are not known. The CDR3 bases are TGCGCCAGCACATGGACGGGACAGCGAGGGGAGACCCAGTACTTC. This sequence encodes CASTWTGQRGETQYF. The complete variable domain, with remaining parts taken from reference TRBV5-1 and TRBJ2-5, reads KAGVTQTPRYLIKTRGQQVTLSCSPISGHRSVSWYQQTPGQGLQFLFEYFSETQRNKGNFPGRFSGRQFSNSRSEMNVSTLELGDSALYLCASTWTGQRGETQYFGPGTRLLVL.